This T cell receptor (beta chain) was found in a study of beta chain features in type 1 diabetes. Study at large: Patients and healthy donors were similar in age, gender and cell yields.

Expressed TCRB transcripts were sequenced because the entire RNA isolate underwent reverse transcription. Produced via immunoSEQ multiplex PCR; TCRdb's table is partial and in-frame only. The table lists approximately 280,000 clones, approximately 15% of them singletons. V shed 10 bases and J 5 bases; nucleotides not matched to a gene: 10. Looked up from germline, CDR1 is MNHNY and CDR2 is SVGAGI (reference sequence). This CDR3 spans 14 amino acids. Study results and caveats: Among patients, naive, central memory and Treg TCRB repertoires appeared more similar than among healthy donors. Among patients with Type 1 diabetes, TCRB CDR3s were moderately but significantly shorter in every one of the four CD4+ subsets.

Comment on this clone: Its antigen is unidentified.

The source is a man between 18 and 29 years old with type 1 diabetes. The sequencing input was naive CD4+ T cells from blood. The rearrangement links TRBV6-6 to TRBJ1-5; TRBD1 matches at 8 bases. The CDR3 loop is CATKLRGRDQPQHF. DNA of the CDR3: TGTGCCACCAAACTCAGGGGGCGCGATCAGCCCCAGCATTTT.